One sample yielded the 8 T cell receptor beta chains listed below, sequenced in a study of PD-L1 blockade in urothelial cancer. Sequenced by immunoSEQ multiplex PCR; TCRdb stores in-frame clones only, minus some. In the table there are 70,000 to 75,000 clones, 85% to 90% of which are singletons. The sample here was PBMCs, taken around atezolizumab (anti-PD-L1) treatment. The source is a man in his 60s with urothelial cancer.

CDR3 loop: CASSGTGVGTDTQYF. DNA of the CDR3: TGTGCCAGCAGTGGGACAGGGGTCGGCACAGATACGCAGTATTTT. V is TRBV27 and J is TRBJ2-3; 10 bases align to TRBD1. This CDR3 is built from 15 residues. The trim removed 5 bases at V and 1 base at J, leaving 3 bases unmatched. Germline CDR1 is MNHEY and CDR2 is SMNVEV (reference sequence).

In this sample, this clone turned up a few times. V and J are TRBV6-5 and TRBJ2-5; 7 nucleotides match TRBD2. The V gene end was trimmed by 4 bases and the J gene end by 4 bases; junction bases not matched to a gene: 9. The germline CDR1 and CDR2 sequences are MNHEY and SVGAGI. CDR3 length: 15 residues. This CDR3 reads CASSSPGGTGETQYF. DNA of the CDR3: TGTGCCAGCAGTTCCCCGGGAGGCACAGGAGAGACCCAGTACTTC.

This clone was counted a single time. The rearrangement uses TRBV30 and TRBJ1-2; D gene uncertain. Germline loops: CDR1 GTSNPN, CDR2 SVGIG (reference sequence). Trimming stripped 2 bases from V and 0 bases from J, with 7 bases between. This CDR3 is built from 13 residues. CDR3 loop: CAWSPNSNYGYTF. As DNA, the CDR3 is TGTGCCTGGAGTCCCAATTCTAACTATGGCTACACCTTC.

The V and J genes are TRBV6-6 and TRBJ1-5; weak D call: TRBD1 (6 bases). Per germline, CDR1 MNHNY and CDR2 SVGAGI (reference sequence). The V gene lost 4 bases and the J gene lost 2 bases, with 15 bases spanning the gap. The CDR3 contains 16 residues. The DNA of the CDR3 is TGTGCCAGCAGTTCGTCCGGGACACTGGGCAATCAGCCCCAGCATTTT. This encodes CASSSSGTLGNQPQHF.

This clone was detected a few times. The chain employs TRBV10-1 and TRBJ2-1, with a tentative D call TRBD1 (5 bases). This CDR3 contains 15 residues. Germline V CDR1 and CDR2: WNHNN, SYGVQD (reference sequence). Trimming left V 0 bases short and J 3 bases short, with 9 bases between. CDR3 in DNA: TGCGCCAGCAGTGAGTCGGGGCTCCTCTACAATGAGCAGTTCTTC. Translation gives CASSESGLLYNEQFF.

The rearrangement links TRBV7-3 to TRBJ2-6; 12 bases are shared with TRBD1. Germline V lookup: CDR1 SGHTA, CDR2 FQGTGA. The CDR3 length is 20 residues. Trimming took 5 bases from V and 2 from J; bases not matched to a gene: 13. The DNA of the CDR3 is TGTGCCAGCAGCCCCCGGGGGCGGGGACAGGGGGCAGCTGGGGCCAACGTCCTGACTTTC. Its translation is CASSPRGRGQGAAGANVLTF. Full variable domain (missing parts from reference TRBV7-3 and TRBJ2-6): GAGVSQTPSNKVTEKGKYVELRCDPISGHTALYWYRQSLGQGPEFLIYFQGTGAADDSGLPNDRFFAVRPEGSVSTLKIQRTERGDSAVYLCASSPRGRGQGAAGANVLTFGAGSRLTVL.

This chain links TRBV6-5 with TRBJ1-1; no definite D call. This CDR3 spans 13 amino acids. The germline CDR1 and CDR2 sequences are MNHEY and SVGAGI. The V and J ends lost 0 bases and 13 bases respectively, with 15 bases between them. The CDR3 reads CASSYSPHLTGFF. CDR3 coding DNA: TGTGCCAGCAGTTACTCGCCTCACCTGACGGGTTTCTTT.

The CDR3 coding sequence is TGTGCCAGCAGCTTAGCCCCACAGGCTCTGGGGTATGGCTACACCTTC. Its translation: CASSLAPQALGYGYTF. V gene TRBV11-2 combines with J gene TRBJ1-2; weak D call: TRBD1 (5 bases). This CDR3 contains 16 residues. Germline CDR1 reads SGHAT; CDR2 reads FQNNGV. Trimming cost V 1 base and J 5 bases, with 17 bases left between them.